The 28 T cell receptor beta chains below all came from one sample that was sequenced in a study of shared clonotypes between healthy human individuals. Assay: immunoSEQ multiplex PCR; the TCRdb copy retains only in-frame clones and omits some. The profile shows over a million clones, around 95% of them singletons. The source material was naive CD4+ T cells sorted from blood. As for subset: CD45RA+ positively selected. Receptor source: a man in his thirties or forties in good health.

The J gene is TRBJ1-1, the V gene TRBV19; the match to TRBD1 covers 7 bases. Germline V gives CDR1 LNHDA, CDR2 SQIVND (reference sequence). There are 14 residues in the CDR3. J lost 1 base, V lost 5 bases, and 4 bases had no gene match. CDR3 loop: CASSARTGNTEAFF. CDR3 nucleotides: TGTGCCAGTAGTGCCCGGACAGGGAACACTGAAGCTTTCTTT.

CDR3 bases: TGTGCCAGCAGTCAGCCGGGCCCAACTTACGAGCAGTACTTC. It translates to CASSQPGPTYEQYF. This chain joins TRBV7-9 and TRBJ2-7; D is uncertain. Germline V lookup: CDR1 SEHNR, CDR2 FQNEAQ (reference sequence). The CDR3 covers 14 residues. V was clipped by 6 bases and J by 4 bases, with 16 bases between them.

This clone has only one observation. This chain joins TRBV28 and TRBJ2-3, with D tentatively TRBD2 (5 bases). V lost 5 bases, J lost 2 bases, and 14 bases lay in between. The CDR3 runs to 15 residues. Germline V lookup: CDR1 MDHEN, CDR2 SYDVKM. CDR3 sequence (DNA): TGTGCCAGCAGTCGGGGTACGGGGTACACAGATACGCAGTATTTT. Its protein is CASSRGTGYTDTQYF.

The V call is TRBV7-2, the J call TRBJ2-2; D ambiguous. The CDR3 extends over 16 amino acids. The germline CDR1 and CDR2 sequences are SGHTA and FQGNSA. Trimming shortened V by 5 bases and J by 4 bases, and 17 bases separated the two germline ends. Written as DNA, the CDR3 is TGTGCCAGCAGCCCACCTAGAATCCTGCGCACCGGGGAGCTGTTTTTT. It is translated as CASSPPRILRTGELFF.

This clone was found once. This chain uses TRBV29-1 with TRBJ2-5; TRBD2 aligns across 10 bases. The ends lost 7 bases at V and 5 bases at J; junction bases unmatched: 16. The V gene's germline CDR1 is SQVTM and CDR2 ANQGSEA. The CDR3 sequence is 16 residues long. CDR3 in amino acids: CSAGGPGTSVLETQYF. CDR3 nucleotides: TGCAGCGCCGGAGGCCCAGGGACTAGCGTTTTGGAGACCCAGTACTTC.

Concerning this clone: Distinct nucleotide sequences in the sample also encode this CDR3. The chain uses TRBV6-4 and TRBJ2-7, with no clear D. This CDR3 region has 11 residues. Germline V gives CDR1 MRHNA, CDR2 SNTAGT. V shed 3 bases and J shed 4 bases, with 4 bases lying between them. The chain's CDR3 is CASSDGYEQYF. CDR3 sequence (DNA): TGTGCCAGCAGTGATGGGTACGAGCAGTACTTC.

The chain employs TRBV28 and TRBJ1-2; unclear D gene. Germline values: CDR1 MDHEN, CDR2 SYDVKM. The CDR3 is 14 amino acids. Trimming pared 5 bases from V and 3 bases from J, leaving 13 bases between. The CDR3 here is CASSPRPGYYGYTF. CDR3 in DNA: TGTGCCAGCAGTCCACGTCCAGGATACTATGGCTACACCTTC.

This clone was seen once. The chain links TRBV2 to TRBJ2-3, with a possible D match to TRBD2 (5 bases). V lost 5 bases and J 0 bases, leaving 9 bases between the germline ends. The germline V gene has CDR1 SNHLY and CDR2 FYNNEI. CDR3 length: 14 amino acids. DNA of the CDR3: TGTGCCAGCAGTTCTAGCCTTAGCACAGATACGCAGTATTTT. Its translation: CASSSSLSTDTQYF.

This chain uses TRBV19 with TRBJ2-2, with D perhaps matching TRBD1 or TRBD2 (5 bases each). Germline V gene lookup returns CDR1 LNHDA and CDR2 SQIVND (reference sequence). V dropped 1 base and J dropped 4 bases, with 13 bases sitting between them. The CDR3 has 16 amino acids. CDR3 in DNA: TGTGCCAGTAGTATAGTCCTGGGGACGAGCACCGGGGAGCTGTTTTTT. It is translated as CASSIVLGTSTGELFF.

This clone appeared once. V is TRBV30 and J is TRBJ2-6; no clear D. Germline loops: CDR1 GTSNPN, CDR2 SVGIG (reference sequence). The CDR3 has 11 amino acids. The ends were cut back, 8 bases at V and 3 bases at J, with 5 bases in the middle. The CDR3, as DNA: TGTGCCGCGAGTGGGGCCAACGTCCTGACTTTC. It encodes CAASGANVLTF.

Of note for this clone: Relative to the germline gene, one junction end is altered; a read error may explain this. The chain employs TRBV5-5 and TRBJ2-1; D unclear. CDR1 is SGHKS and CDR2 is YYEKEE in the germline V gene (reference sequence). This CDR3 spans 13 amino acids. CDR3 loop: CASTLASFNEQFF. The DNA of the CDR3 is TGTGCCAGCACCTTGGCTTCTTTCAATGAGCAGTTCTTC.

The chain recombines TRBV5-5 with TRBJ1-2; no clear D. Trimming pared 4 bases from V and 2 bases from J, leaving 15 bases between. This CDR3 has 15 residues. Per germline, CDR1 SGHKS and CDR2 YYEKEE (reference sequence). As DNA, the CDR3 is TGTGCCAGCAGCCCCCGTCCGAAGGGAAACTATGGCTACACCTTC. Amino acid sequence: CASSPRPKGNYGYTF.

This chain uses TRBV9 with TRBJ1-2; D is possibly TRBD1 (6 bases). V was trimmed by 4 bases and J by 7 bases, leaving 17 bases between them. The CDR3 is 14 amino acids. Germline CDR1 SGDLS, CDR2 YYNGEE. The CDR3 region has the DNA TGTGCCAGCAGCCCCCAAACAGGGAGCGCTGGCTACACCTTC. Translation gives CASSPQTGSAGYTF.

The V call is TRBV19, the J call TRBJ2-3, with D possibly TRBD2 on 6 matching bases. CDR1 and CDR2 (germline): LNHDA, SQIVND (reference sequence). This CDR3 has 14 residues. Trimming left V 5 bases short and J 0 bases short, with 9 bases between. Here the CDR3 reads CASSGGVSTDTQYF. The CDR3 DNA sequence: TGTGCCAGTAGTGGCGGGGTGAGCACAGATACGCAGTATTTT.

The chain couples TRBV9 to TRBJ2-1; 7 bases map to TRBD2. The CDR3 covers 13 residues. The germline gives CDR1 SGDLS, CDR2 YYNGEE. The V segment lost 1 base and the J segment 10 bases; nucleotides outside the gene matches: 5. CDR3 DNA: TGTGCCAGCAGCGTAAGTGCTAGCGGCGAGCAGTTCTTC. This encodes CASSVSASGEQFF.

In its sample, this clone was seen once. The rearrangement uses TRBV18 and TRBJ1-5; D is possibly TRBD1 (6 bases). V was shortened by 4 bases and J by 6 bases, with 16 bases between the two germline ends. The CDR3 spans 15 residues. Germline V CDR1 and CDR2: KGHSH, LQKENI. The CDR3 is CASSQDRHPGQPQHF. In DNA form, the CDR3 reads TGTGCCAGCTCACAAGACAGGCATCCGGGTCAGCCCCAGCATTTT.

The chain links TRBV2 to TRBJ1-1; D is perhaps TRBD1 (5 bases). The CDR3 is 15 amino acids. Between the trimmed V and J ends, which lost 7 bases and 1 base, there was a span of 16 bases. The V gene's germline CDR1 is SNHLY and CDR2 FYNNEI. DNA for the CDR3: TGTGCCAGCAACTTAGAGGGGTCGACGAACACTGAAGCTTTCTTT. Amino acid sequence: CASNLEGSTNTEAFF.

This clone was seen once. The CDR3 DNA sequence: TGTGCCAGCAGTGAAATCGGGCGGGACTACACAGATACGCAGTATTTT. It yields the protein CASSEIGRDYTDTQYF. V and J are TRBV2 and TRBJ2-3, with 7 nucleotides matching TRBD2. Germline CDR1 SNHLY, CDR2 FYNNEI. Losses at the gene ends were 2 bases for V and 2 bases for J; bases not matched to a gene: 7. The CDR3 has 16 amino acids.

The genes are TRBV2 and TRBJ2-7; 7 bases align to TRBD2. Germline CDR1 and CDR2: SNHLY and FYNNEI. The CDR3 contains 15 residues. V was pared by 3 bases and J by 6 bases, with 11 bases of the junction left unmatched. The CDR3 sequence is CASSDIGLGGTEQYF. The CDR3 nucleotides read TGTGCCAGCAGTGACATAGGGTTGGGGGGGACCGAGCAGTACTTC.

V usage is TRBV14 and J usage is TRBJ2-1; D perhaps matches TRBD2 (6 bases). The CDR3 has 14 amino acids. V was shortened by 4 bases and J by 4 bases, with 11 bases between the two germline ends. Germline V gene lookup returns CDR1 SGHDN and CDR2 FVKESK. The CDR3 DNA is TGTGCCAGCAGCCTATGGACTAAGTACAATGAGCAGTTCTTC. This gives the protein CASSLWTKYNEQFF.

The J gene is TRBJ1-1, the V gene TRBV28; 8 positions agree with TRBD1. V lost 3 bases to trimming and J lost 10 bases; unmatched junction nucleotides: 7. The CDR3 is made up of 13 amino acids. CDR1 and CDR2 (germline): MDHEN, SYDVKM. The CDR3 nucleotides read TGTGCCAGCAGTTTCCCGGCAGGGGGCGCAGCTTTCTTT. It codes for CASSFPAGGAAFF.

The V and J genes are TRBV6-6 and TRBJ2-3, with unresolved D. Germline CDR1 reads MNHNY; CDR2 reads SVGAGI (reference sequence). Between the trimmed V and J ends, which lost 5 bases and 8 bases, there was a span of 23 bases. CDR3 length equals 16 residues. Written as DNA, the CDR3 is TGTGCCAGCAGTGCAACAGCAGGCCCCAATCCACCTACGCAGTATTTT. It is translated as CASSATAGPNPPTQYF.

The rearrangement links TRBV13 to TRBJ2-7; no definite D call. The CDR3 is 15 amino acids. Deletions cut 6 bases from V and 0 bases from J, with 15 bases between. Germline loops: CDR1 PRHDT, CDR2 FYEKMQ (reference sequence). The CDR3 sequence is CASSSTRLGSYEQYF. The CDR3 region has the DNA TGTGCCAGCAGTTCCACAAGGCTCGGCTCCTACGAGCAGTACTTC.

V gene TRBV9 combines with J gene TRBJ2-6; D is possibly TRBD1 (6 bases). V was cut by 3 bases and J by 0 bases, with 19 bases left in between. Looked up from germline, CDR1 is SGDLS and CDR2 is YYNGEE. This CDR3 has 19 amino acids. Here the CDR3 reads CASSGPGTHFHSGANVLTF. The DNA for the CDR3 is TGTGCCAGCAGCGGTCCCGGGACACATTTCCACTCTGGGGCCAACGTCCTGACTTTC.

The chain joins TRBV6-5 to TRBJ2-7; D might be TRBD1 or TRBD2, each matching 5 bases. Germline CDR1 is MNHEY and CDR2 is SVGAGI. CDR3 length: 15 residues. Trimming took off 0 bases at V and 2 bases at J, with 11 bases between the two ends. The CDR3 is CASSYSFGATYEQYF. CDR3 DNA sequence: TGTGCCAGCAGTTACTCTTTCGGGGCGACCTACGAGCAGTACTTC.

The rearrangement links TRBV29-1 to TRBJ2-7; D is perhaps TRBD2 (6 bases). Between the trimmed V and J ends, which lost 7 bases and 0 bases, there was a span of 16 bases. The CDR3 length is 14 residues. Germline V gene lookup returns CDR1 SQVTM and CDR2 ANQGSEA. The CDR3 reads CSARDPGVSYEQYF. The CDR3 DNA is TGCAGCGCACGGGACCCGGGGGTCTCCTACGAGCAGTACTTC.

The chain uses TRBV28 and TRBJ2-3, with D perhaps TRBD1 (6 bases). This CDR3 contains 16 residues. Per germline, CDR1 MDHEN and CDR2 SYDVKM. The ends were cut back, 2 bases at V and 0 bases at J, with 12 bases in the middle. The CDR3 is CASSLGQFPSTDTQYF. CDR3 nucleotide sequence: TGTGCCAGCAGTTTAGGACAGTTTCCTAGCACAGATACGCAGTATTTT.

The rearrangement uses TRBV5-1 and TRBJ2-3; TRBD2 matches 7 bases. Germline V gene data show CDR1 as SGHRS and CDR2 as YFSETQ. Germline trimming cut 3 bases from V and 0 bases from J; bases unmatched to any gene: 7. The CDR3 covers 16 residues. The CDR3 region has the DNA TGCGCCAGCAGCTCCCTGGCGGGGGTTAGCACAGATACGCAGTATTTT. Translation: CASSSLAGVSTDTQYF.